Listed below are T cell receptor beta chains from one sample, sequenced in a study of T cell responses to AZD1222 COVID-19 vaccine. The protocol was immunoSEQ multiplex PCR, while the TCRdb copy is restricted to in-frame clones and leaves out a portion. The sample consists of around 140,000 clones, more than 85% of them appearing once. Sequenced material: peripheral blood, taken 28 days after the second AZD1222 dose. These receptors originate from an adult who received the AZD1222 COVID-19 vaccine. CDR3s include the opening cysteine and the closing phenylalanine or tryptophan. The D gene is left open where the match is weak. The size of a clone is reported for some rows only, either as once, few or many, or as a class for expanded clones.

>NA|TRBV9|once|TRBJ2-6
CASSVFPGANVLTF
TGTGCCAGCAGCGTATTTCCTGGGGCCAACGTCCTGACTTTC
>NA|TRBV20-1|NA|TRBJ1-2
CSARRLYGYTF
TGCAGTGCTAGAAGGCTCTATGGCTACACCTTC
>NA|TRBV21-1|NA|TRBJ2-2
CASSLDRSYTGELFF
TGTGCCAGCAGCCTGGACAGGTCCTACACCGGGGAGCTGTTTTTT
>NA|TRBV18|once|TRBJ1-2
CASSPSGAWDGYTF
TGTGCCAGCTCACCATCGGGAGCCTGGGATGGCTACACCTTC
>TRBD2|TRBV7-6|NA|TRBJ2-5
CASSLALAGDQYF
TGTGCCAGCAGCCTCGCACTAGCGGGGGACCAGTACTTC
>NA|TRBV18|NA|TRBJ2-2
CASSPQSGANTGELFF
TGTGCCAGCTCGCCCCAAAGCGGAGCGAACACCGGGGAGCTGTTTTTT
>NA|TRBV4-1|NA|TRBJ2-1
CASSQEQDYDNEQFF
TGCGCCAGCAGCCAAGAGCAGGACTACGACAATGAGCAGTTCTTC
>NA|TRBV6-1|few|TRBJ1-1
CASSESPMNTEAFF
TGTGCCAGCAGTGAGTCCCCCATGAACACTGAAGCTTTCTTT
>TRBD2|TRBV6-4|NA|TRBJ2-3
CASSDRGGEIDTQYF
TGTGCCAGCAGTGACCGCGGGGGGGAAATAGATACGCAGTATTTT
>NA|TRBV6-5|once|TRBJ1-3
CASSPGRSGNTIYF
TGTGCCAGCAGCCCAGGCCGCTCTGGAAACACCATATATTTT
>NA|TRBV4-1|NA|TRBJ1-4
CASSQERQGMIEEKLFF
TGCGCCAGCAGCCAAGAAAGGCAGGGGATGATAGAAGAAAAACTGTTTTTT
>NA|TRBV7-2|once|TRBJ1-1
CASSFSGLNTEAFF
TGTGCCAGCAGCTTTTCAGGGCTGAACACTGAAGCTTTCTTT
>NA|TRBV11-2|NA|TRBJ1-2
CASSLVLNPGVYGYTF
TGTGCCAGCAGCTTAGTTTTAAATCCAGGGGTTTATGGCTACACCTTC
>NA|TRBV2|NA|TRBJ1-2
CASSEAYYGYTF
TGTGCCAGCAGTGAGGCATACTATGGCTACACCTTC
>TRBD2|TRBV13|NA|TRBJ2-1
CASSSSGGAYNEQFF
TGTGCCAGCAGCTCTAGCGGGGGGGCCTACAATGAGCAGTTCTTC
>TRBD1|TRBV19|NA|TRBJ1-2
CASSRGRDRKIYGYTF
TGTGCCAGTAGTAGAGGGAGGGACAGGAAAATCTATGGCTACACCTTC
>NA|TRBV6-4|NA|TRBJ1-5
CASLSGGTSYSNQPQHF
TGTGCCAGCCTATCCGGAGGGACATCTTATAGCAATCAGCCCCAGCATTTT
>NA|TRBV7-2|NA|TRBJ1-1
CASSLDRVNTEAFF
TGTGCCAGCAGCTTAGACAGGGTGAACACTGAAGCTTTCTTT
>NA|TRBV19|NA|TRBJ1-1
CASSIPGVLPEAFF
TGTGCCAGTAGTATCCCAGGGGTTTTGCCTGAAGCTTTCTTT
>TRBD1|TRBV5-1|NA|TRBJ1-2
CASSTGDSSYGGYTF
TGCGCCAGCAGCACCGGGGACAGTTCCTACGGAGGCTACACCTTC
>TRBD1|TRBV2|NA|TRBJ2-5
CASSSTDRGQRGTQYF
TGTGCCAGCAGTTCGACTGACAGGGGGCAGAGGGGGACCCAGTACTTC
>NA|TRBV24-1|NA|TRBJ2-2
CATSDPTGTANTGELFF
TGTGCCACCAGTGATCCTACAGGGACCGCGAACACCGGGGAGCTGTTTTTT
>NA|TRBV5-1|NA|TRBJ2-7
CASSLLGTYEQYF
TGCGCCAGCAGCTTGTTGGGCACCTACGAGCAGTACTTC
>NA|TRBV2|NA|TRBJ2-5
CASGGLQETQYF
TGTGCCAGTGGGGGGCTCCAAGAGACCCAGTACTTC
>NA|TRBV6-5|NA|TRBJ1-3
CASSYSGGGPGNTIYF
TGTGCCAGCAGTTACTCGGGGGGGGGCCCTGGAAACACCATATATTTT
>TRBD1|TRBV7-3|NA|TRBJ1-1
CASSPQGGWDTEAFF
TGTGCCAGCAGCCCACAGGGGGGGTGGGACACTGAAGCTTTCTTT
>TRBD1|TRBV20-1|NA|TRBJ1-1
CSASSPGTANTEAFF
TGCAGTGCTAGTTCGCCCGGGACAGCGAACACTGAAGCTTTCTTT
>NA|TRBV4-2|NA|TRBJ2-2
CASSQVWGSDTGELFF
TGTGCCAGCAGCCAAGTATGGGGGAGTGACACCGGGGAGCTGTTTTTT
>TRBD1|TRBV7-9|NA|TRBJ1-2
CASSSGTGDGYTF
TGTGCCAGCAGCTCCGGGACAGGAGATGGCTACACCTTC
>NA|TRBV7-3|NA|TRBJ2-1
CASSLMGGSYNEQFF
TGTGCCAGCAGCTTAATGGGGGGCTCCTACAATGAGCAGTTCTTC
>NA|TRBV19|NA|TRBJ1-3
CASNGMGGNTIYF
TGTGCCAGTAACGGGATGGGCGGAAACACCATATATTTT
>TRBD1|TRBV11-2|NA|TRBJ1-2
CASSLGTGYGYTF
TGTGCCAGCAGCTTAGGGACAGGCTATGGCTACACCTTC
>NA|TRBV2|NA|TRBJ2-1
CASSGSSSGGGASYNEQFF
TGTGCCAGCAGTGGTTCTAGCTCTGGAGGGGGGGCGTCCTACAATGAGCAGTTCTTC
>NA|TRBV15|NA|TRBJ2-6
CATRLRGQSSGANVLTF
TGTGCCACCAGACTCCGCGGACAATCCTCTGGGGCCAACGTCCTGACTTTC
>NA|TRBV7-2|NA|TRBJ1-2
CASSLTGPVSNYGYTF
TGTGCCAGCAGCTTAACGGGGCCGGTGTCTAACTATGGCTACACCTTC
>TRBD1|TRBV7-6|NA|TRBJ2-7
CASSPTGGEPYEQYF
TGTGCCAGCAGCCCGACAGGGGGCGAACCCTACGAGCAGTACTTC
>NA|TRBV27|NA|TRBJ2-6
CASRNVMAGANVLTF
TGTGCCAGCAGGAACGTGATGGCCGGGGCCAACGTCCTGACTTTC
>NA|TRBV11-2|NA|TRBJ1-2
CASSSLQGSGGYTF
TGTGCCAGCAGCTCTCTCCAGGGATCAGGTGGCTACACCTTC
>NA|TRBV11-2|once|TRBJ2-5
CASSFSVGGQETQYF
TGTGCCAGCAGTTTCTCAGTGGGGGGTCAAGAGACCCAGTACTTC
>NA|TRBV30|NA|TRBJ1-6
CAWSVTRSLHF
TGTGCCTGGAGTGTAACCCGGAGCCTCCACTTT
>TRBD1|TRBV7-2|NA|TRBJ1-4
CASHFGRGEKLFF
TGTGCCAGCCACTTTGGCAGGGGGGAAAAACTGTTTTTT
>NA|TRBV28|NA|TRBJ2-3
CASSLDSTDTQYF
TGTGCCAGCAGTTTAGACAGCACAGATACGCAGTATTTT
>NA|TRBV30|NA|TRBJ2-3
CAWMLTALTDTQYF
TGTGCCTGGATGTTGACAGCCCTCACAGATACGCAGTATTTT
>TRBD1|TRBV6-4|few|TRBJ2-6
CASGTGGSGANVLTF
TGTGCCAGCGGGACAGGGGGCTCTGGGGCCAACGTCCTGACTTTC
>NA|TRBV5-4|once|TRBJ1-2
CASSGLVPEGYTF
TGTGCCAGCAGCGGCCTAGTACCGGAGGGCTACACCTTC
>TRBD2|TRBV28|NA|TRBJ2-2
CASSLGLAGVLGELFF
TGTGCCAGCAGTCTCGGACTAGCGGGAGTTTTAGGGGAGCTGTTTTTT
>NA|TRBV12-5|NA|TRBJ1-5
CASGRDSNQPQHF
TGTGCTAGTGGTCGGGACAGCAATCAGCCCCAGCATTTT
>NA|TRBV30|NA|TRBJ1-4
CARTEKPNEKLFF
TGTGCCCGGACGGAGAAACCTAATGAAAAACTGTTTTTT
>NA|TRBV7-8|NA|TRBJ1-3
CASSFMGVSGNTIYF
TGTGCCAGCAGCTTCATGGGGGTCTCTGGAAACACCATATATTTT
>NA|TRBV13|NA|TRBJ2-3
CASSLVPDTQYF
TGTGCCAGCAGCTTAGTCCCAGATACGCAGTATTTT
>NA|TRBV3-1/TRBV3-2|NA|TRBJ2-3
CASSVAGTDTQYF
TGTGCCAGCAGCGTGGCGGGCACAGATACGCAGTATTTT
>NA|TRBV27|NA|TRBJ1-4
CASSFASGRANEKLFF
TGTGCCAGCAGTTTTGCCTCGGGGAGGGCTAATGAAAAACTGTTTTTT
>NA|TRBV4-1|NA|TRBJ2-6
CASSQEPHPASGANVLTF
TGCGCCAGCAGCCAAGAACCCCACCCGGCCTCTGGGGCCAACGTCCTGACTTTC
>TRBD2|TRBV5-6|NA|TRBJ2-1
CASSLVAGGKNEQFF
TGTGCCAGCAGCCTGGTCGCGGGGGGCAAGAATGAGCAGTTCTTC
>TRBD1|TRBV19|once|TRBJ2-1
CASSTGQGMGIGDEQFF
TGTGCCAGTAGTACGGGACAGGGGATGGGGATTGGCGATGAGCAGTTCTTC
>NA|TRBV19|NA|TRBJ1-3
CASSIDDNSGNTIYF
TGTGCCAGTAGTATAGATGACAACTCTGGAAACACCATATATTTT